The 21 T cell receptor beta chains below were found in one sample sequenced in a study of blood T cell repertoires in COVID-19. Repertoires were generated with immunoSEQ multiplex PCR, while TCRdb's copy carries only in-frame clones and drops some. Found here are about 210,000 clones, approximately 81% of them singletons; the top ten hold more than 8.5%. The sample consisted of PBMCs or T cells enriched from blood (not recorded which). These receptors all stem from a woman aged 45-65 years with acute COVID-19.

V is TRBV19 and J is TRBJ2-7; 10 positions agree with TRBD1. Germline V gene data show CDR1 as LNHDA and CDR2 as SQIVND (reference sequence). V lost 7 bases, J lost 3 bases, and 3 bases stayed unmatched. CDR3 size: 13 residues. CDR3 residues: CASMGTGVYEQYF. CDR3 bases: TGTGCCAGTATGGGGACAGGGGTCTACGAGCAGTACTTC. Looking up the rest from reference TRBV19 and TRBJ2-7 gives the full variable domain: DGGITQSPKYLFRKEGQNVTLSCEQNLNHDAMYWYRQDPGQGLRLIYYSQIVNDFQKGDIAEGYSVSREKKESFPLTVTSAQKNPTAFYLCASMGTGVYEQYFGPGTRLTVT.

This chain links TRBV18 with TRBJ1-5, with 10 bases fitting TRBD1. This CDR3 is 19 amino acids long. V dropped 4 bases and J dropped 0; count of bases not matched to a gene: 12. CDR1 KGHSH and CDR2 LQKENI come from the germline V gene. CDR3 loop: CASSRSGGQGLYSNQPQHF. In DNA, the CDR3 is TGTGCCAGCTCACGCTCCGGGGGACAGGGGCTTTATAGCAATCAGCCCCAGCATTTT.

The gene calls are TRBV5-1 and TRBJ1-1; TRBD1 might be the D (5 bases). Trimming removed 7 bases from V and 0 bases from J, with 16 bases in between. The CDR3 has 15 amino acids. The germline V gene has CDR1 SGHRS and CDR2 YFSETQ. The CDR3 bases are TGCGCCAGCGCCGCGATGGGGGGGATGAACACTGAAGCTTTCTTT. It specifies CASAAMGGMNTEAFF. The complete variable domain, with remaining parts taken from reference TRBV5-1 and TRBJ1-1, reads KAGVTQTPRYLIKTRGQQVTLSCSPISGHRSVSWYQQTPGQGLQFLFEYFSETQRNKGNFPGRFSGRQFSNSRSEMNVSTLELGDSALYLCASAAMGGMNTEAFFGQGTRLTVV.

The rearrangement uses TRBV28 and TRBJ1-5; D uncertain. Trimming pared 7 bases from V and 5 bases from J, leaving 9 bases between. Germline V CDR1 and CDR2: MDHEN, SYDVKM. The CDR3 is 12 residues long. CDR3 amino acids: CASKRTDQPQHF. CDR3 nucleotides: TGTGCCAGCAAACGAACGGATCAGCCCCAGCATTTT.

The chain is built from TRBV9 and TRBJ2-7, with unresolved D. This CDR3 contains 15 residues. CDR1 SGDLS and CDR2 YYNGEE come from the germline V gene. V lost 0 bases and J 3 bases, leaving 13 bases between the germline ends. CDR3 protein: CASSVERLEVYEQYF. The CDR3 bases are TGTGCCAGCAGCGTAGAGAGGCTAGAAGTCTACGAGCAGTACTTC.

The chain's CDR3 is CATSRVGQSYNEQFF. The DNA for the CDR3 is TGTGCCACCAGCAGAGTCGGACAGAGCTACAATGAGCAGTTCTTC. The chain recombines TRBV15 with TRBJ2-1; D is possibly TRBD1 (6 bases). Germline lookup yields CDR1 LNHNV and CDR2 YYDKDF (reference sequence). The CDR3 has 15 amino acids. Between the trimmed V and J ends, which lost 1 base and 3 bases, there was a span of 10 bases.

This clone was seen a handful of times. V gene TRBV9 combines with J gene TRBJ1-6; unclear D gene. CDR1 is SGDLS, CDR2 YYNGEE, per germline. V lost 0 bases and J lost 6, with 7 bases in between. The CDR3 is made up of 14 amino acids. CDR3 protein: CASSVGFSNSPLHF. CDR3 DNA: TGTGCCAGCAGCGTAGGTTTCAGTAATTCACCCCTCCACTTT. Supplemented by reference TRBV9 and TRBJ1-6, the full variable domain reads DSGVTQTPKHLITATGQRVTLRCSPRSGDLSVYWYQQSLDQGLQFLIQYYNGEERAKGNILERFSAQQFPDLHSELNLSSLELGDSALYFCASSVGFSNSPLHFGNGTRLTVT.

The rearrangement uses TRBV28 and TRBJ2-1, with D perhaps TRBD1 (6 bases). This CDR3 comprises 13 residues. V was cut by 5 bases and J by 4 bases, with 9 bases left in between. Germline V gives CDR1 MDHEN, CDR2 SYDVKM. DNA of the CDR3: TGTGCCAGCAGTCCTGGACAGTACAATGAGCAGTTCTTC. Its translation: CASSPGQYNEQFF.

The V gene is TRBV5-1, the J gene TRBJ2-7, with TRBD2 matching over 9 bases. Trimming removed 6 bases from V and 12 bases from J; junction bases left unmatched: 16. CDR1 and CDR2 from the germline V gene are SGHRS and YFSETQ. This CDR3 is 14 amino acids long. The CDR3 sequence is CASNAGGGRAPRYF. In DNA form, the CDR3 reads TGCGCCAGCAACGCCGGGGGCGGGAGGGCCCCACGGTACTTC.

The chain's CDR3 is CSAGTHYEQYF. CDR3 nucleotide sequence: TGCAGCGCCGGGACTCACTACGAGCAGTACTTC. This chain joins TRBV20-1 and TRBJ2-7; weak D call: TRBD2 (6 bases). The CDR3 runs to 11 residues. CDR1 DFQATT and CDR2 SNEGSKA come from the germline V gene (reference sequence).

V and J are TRBV7-9 and TRBJ1-5; no reliable D call. Trimming took 5 bases from V and 3 from J, leaving 14 bases between them. Per the germline V gene, CDR1 is SEHNR and CDR2 is FQNEAQ (reference sequence). The CDR3 runs to 15 residues. The CDR3 region is CASSLTTSSNQPQHF. The CDR3 region has the DNA TGTGCCAGCAGCCTTACGACAAGTTCCAATCAGCCCCAGCATTTT.

This clone was seen only a few times. V gene TRBV6-5 combines with J gene TRBJ2-1, with TRBD1 matching over 8 bases. The CDR3 has 15 amino acids. CDR1 and CDR2 (germline): MNHEY, SVGAGI. Trimming took 3 bases from V and 2 from J; bases not matched to a gene: 3. In DNA form, the CDR3 reads TGTGCCAGCAGTTATAGGACAGGGCCCTACAATGAGCAGTTCTTC. Translation: CASSYRTGPYNEQFF.

This rearrangement joins TRBV19 to TRBJ1-5; TRBD1 might be the D (6 bases). CDR3 length: 15 residues. V was shortened by 7 bases and J by 4 bases, with 17 bases between the two germline ends. Looked up from germline, CDR1 is LNHDA and CDR2 is SQIVND (reference sequence). Here the CDR3 reads CASTNWGRENQPQHF. The CDR3 region has the DNA TGTGCCAGTACTAACTGGGGGCGCGAAAATCAGCCCCAGCATTTT.

This chain joins TRBV15 and TRBJ2-4; weak D call: TRBD1 (5 bases). Germline V gene data show CDR1 as LNHNV and CDR2 as YYDKDF (reference sequence). Trimming pared 2 bases from V and 7 bases from J, leaving 12 bases between. The CDR3 has 14 residues. In DNA, the CDR3 is TGTGCCACCAGCAGATCGGCAGGGCACAACATTCAGTACTTC. It encodes CATSRSAGHNIQYF.

The chain joins TRBV6-7 to TRBJ2-7; 10 bases fit TRBD1. TRBV6-7 carries the ORF label, with uncertain function. CDR3 length: 18 residues. V lost 4 bases to trimming and J lost 2 bases; unmatched junction nucleotides: 14. This chain's CDR3 is CASSSTTGGFYPPYEQYF. CDR3 nucleotide sequence: TGTGCCAGCAGTTCGACGACAGGGGGCTTCTATCCCCCCTACGAGCAGTACTTC.

The V call is TRBV7-9, the J call TRBJ2-7, with D maybe TRBD1 (6 bases). The V end was cut by 8 bases, the J end by 3 bases, with 11 bases between. This CDR3 comprises 12 residues. Germline CDR1 reads SEHNR; CDR2 reads FQNEAQ (reference sequence). CDR3 coding DNA: TGTGCCAGCGGACAGACCGACTACGAGCAGTACTTC. Translation gives CASGQTDYEQYF.

This sequence joins TRBV29-1 and TRBJ2-1, with unresolved D. Germline V gives CDR1 SQVTM, CDR2 ANQGSEA. The V gene lost 7 bases and the J gene lost 8 bases, with 15 bases spanning the gap. The CDR3 totals 12 residues. CDR3 residues: CSAVISNHEQFF. CDR3 nucleotides: TGCAGCGCGGTCATCTCTAATCATGAGCAGTTCTTC.

The chain recombines TRBV21-1 with TRBJ1-1; the table's D call, TRBD1, has no DNA check behind it. TRBV21-1 is recorded as a pseudogene. This CDR3 has 12 amino acids. The CDR3 DNA reads TGTGCCAGCACCGGCAGGGTAGGAGAAGCTTTCTTT. Translated: CASTGRVGEAFF.

The rearrangement uses TRBV2 and TRBJ2-1, with D tentatively TRBD1 (6 bases). With 3 bases removed from V and 1 base from J, the gap between germline ends came to 13 bases. The germline V gene has CDR1 SNHLY and CDR2 FYNNEI. The CDR3 sequence is 16 residues long. The CDR3 loop is CASSDRGLGSYNEQFF. DNA of the CDR3: TGTGCCAGCAGTGACAGGGGCCTGGGTTCCTACAATGAGCAGTTCTTC.

The chain couples TRBV5-1 to TRBJ2-5; tentatively, D is TRBD1 (6 bases). Per the germline V gene, CDR1 is SGHRS and CDR2 is YFSETQ. Trimming stripped 0 bases from V and 7 bases from J, with 13 bases between. The CDR3 is made up of 14 amino acids. The CDR3: CASSLDWGQGTQYF. The CDR3 DNA follows: TGCGCCAGCAGCTTGGATTGGGGGCAGGGGACCCAGTACTTC.

This chain connects TRBV5-1 to TRBJ2-1, with D possibly matching TRBD2 (6 bases). Trimming took 0 bases from V and 8 from J, leaving 15 bases between them. CDR1 is SGHRS, CDR2 YFSETQ, per germline. The CDR3 has 15 residues. In DNA, the CDR3 is TGCGCCAGCAGCTTGGAGGCCGGGAGTATGTATGAGCAGTTCTTC. It translates to CASSLEAGSMYEQFF.